This is a list of T cell receptor beta chains from one sample in a study of T cell responses to AZD1222 COVID-19 vaccine. Some clones are missing from TCRdb's copy, which holds only in-frame ones; the method was immunoSEQ multiplex PCR. The profile shows 150,000 to 200,000 clones, 92% of them singletons. This specimen was peripheral blood, taken 28 days after the second AZD1222 dose. The receptors stem from an adult who received the AZD1222 COVID-19 vaccine. The CDR3 runs from the conserved cysteine through the conserved F or W. A D gene is named only where the DNA matches it firmly. Clone size, where shown, is once, few, many, or a class for clones that have expanded.

clone_size: .
d_call: .
j_call: TRBJ1-1
v_call: TRBV12-3/TRBV12-4
cdr3_nt: TGTGCCAGCAGTTTGAGGAGACAGCCCCAGACTTTCTTT
cdr3_aa: CASSLRRQPQTFF

clone_size: .
d_call: .
j_call: TRBJ1-2
v_call: TRBV5-8
cdr3_nt: TGTGCCAGCAGTCCCGGACCGGAATGGGATGGCTACACCTTC
cdr3_aa: CASSPGPEWDGYTF

clone_size: .
d_call: .
j_call: TRBJ1-1
v_call: TRBV5-1
cdr3_nt: TGCGCCAGCAGCTTCGCGGGGAAGGGTTTCGCTGAAGCTTTCTTT
cdr3_aa: CASSFAGKGFAEAFF

clone_size: .
d_call: .
j_call: TRBJ2-5
v_call: TRBV29-1
cdr3_nt: TGCAGCGCCTCCGAAGGAGTAGAGACCCAGTACTTC
cdr3_aa: CSASEGVETQYF

clone_size: .
d_call: .
j_call: TRBJ1-2
v_call: TRBV27
cdr3_nt: TGTGCCAGCTCCGAGACTCAGAACGACTATGGCTACACCTTC
cdr3_aa: CASSETQNDYGYTF

clone_size: .
d_call: TRBD1
j_call: TRBJ2-4
v_call: TRBV28
cdr3_nt: TGTGCCTCAAAGGGGGCCGATGGGGCCAAAAACATTCAGTACTTC
cdr3_aa: CASKGADGAKNIQYF

clone_size: once
d_call: .
j_call: TRBJ2-3
v_call: TRBV7-6
cdr3_nt: TGTGCCAGCCCACCCCTATTCACCCGGAAGAGCACAGATACGCAGTATTTT
cdr3_aa: CASPPLFTRKSTDTQYF

clone_size: .
d_call: .
j_call: TRBJ1-2
v_call: TRBV19
cdr3_nt: TGTGCCAGTAGTACCCGGGACGGAGCTTACTATGGCTACACCTTC
cdr3_aa: CASSTRDGAYYGYTF

clone_size: .
d_call: .
j_call: TRBJ2-1
v_call: TRBV2
cdr3_nt: TGTGCCAGCAGTTACTCAACACTCGGGACTCAGGGGCAGTTCTTC
cdr3_aa: CASSYSTLGTQGQFF

clone_size: .
d_call: .
j_call: TRBJ2-7
v_call: TRBV2
cdr3_nt: TGTGCCATCACGGACTCGTACTACGAGCAGTACTTC
cdr3_aa: CAITDSYYEQYF

clone_size: .
d_call: .
j_call: TRBJ1-1
v_call: TRBV5-6
cdr3_nt: TGTGCCAGCAGCTTGGGGCACACTGAAGCTTTCTTT
cdr3_aa: CASSLGHTEAFF

clone_size: once
d_call: .
j_call: TRBJ1-4
v_call: TRBV30
cdr3_nt: TGTGCCTGGAGGGAGGAGGCTAATGAAAAACTGTTTTTT
cdr3_aa: CAWREEANEKLFF

clone_size: once
d_call: .
j_call: TRBJ2-7
v_call: TRBV19
cdr3_nt: TGTGCCAGTAAATCAACTCAAGAGTATAGCTACGAGCAGTACTTC
cdr3_aa: CASKSTQEYSYEQYF

clone_size: .
d_call: .
j_call: TRBJ2-5
v_call: TRBV10-3
cdr3_nt: TGTGCCATCAGTGGTCGGGATCGGCAAGAGACCCAGTACTTC
cdr3_aa: CAISGRDRQETQYF

clone_size: .
d_call: TRBD2
j_call: TRBJ2-1
v_call: TRBV13
cdr3_nt: TGTGCCAGCAGCCGAGGACTAGCGGGAGTCGTGGGCTCCTACAATGAGCAGTTCTTC
cdr3_aa: CASSRGLAGVVGSYNEQFF

clone_size: .
d_call: .
j_call: TRBJ2-2
v_call: TRBV30
cdr3_nt: TGTGCCTGGCTGGAGAACACCGGGGAGCTGTTTTTT
cdr3_aa: CAWLENTGELFF

clone_size: .
d_call: TRBD1
j_call: TRBJ1-2
v_call: TRBV19
cdr3_nt: TGTGCCAGTAGTGACAGGGGAGAGAGCTATGGCTACACCTTC
cdr3_aa: CASSDRGESYGYTF

clone_size: .
d_call: TRBD1
j_call: TRBJ2-1
v_call: TRBV5-6
cdr3_nt: TGTGCCAGCAGCCAACTCGGACAGGGGGCGGCGGATGAGCAGTTCTTC
cdr3_aa: CASSQLGQGAADEQFF

clone_size: .
d_call: TRBD1
j_call: TRBJ1-6
v_call: TRBV4-2
cdr3_nt: TGTGCCAGCAGCCAAAGAAGGGCCCGGGACAGCCGTACCTATTCACCCCTCCACTTT
cdr3_aa: CASSQRRARDSRTYSPLHF

clone_size: .
d_call: .
j_call: TRBJ2-5
v_call: TRBV14
cdr3_nt: TGTGCCAGCAGCCAAGCTGGGGAGGAGACCCAGTACTTC
cdr3_aa: CASSQAGEETQYF

clone_size: .
d_call: .
j_call: TRBJ2-5
v_call: TRBV12-5
cdr3_nt: TGTGCTAGTGGCCCGGGGGACCGGGAGACCCAGTACTTC
cdr3_aa: CASGPGDRETQYF

clone_size: .
d_call: .
j_call: TRBJ2-2
v_call: TRBV15
cdr3_nt: TGTGCCACCAGCAGAGGACTATCCCAAAGCGTTGCCGGGGAGCTGTTTTTT
cdr3_aa: CATSRGLSQSVAGELFF

clone_size: .
d_call: TRBD1
j_call: TRBJ1-2
v_call: TRBV5-1
cdr3_nt: TGCGCCAGCAGCTGGGGGACAGGGGCCGATAACTATGGCTACACCTTC
cdr3_aa: CASSWGTGADNYGYTF

clone_size: once
d_call: TRBD2
j_call: TRBJ2-5
v_call: TRBV25-1
cdr3_nt: TGTGCCAGCAGTGTTGCAAGCGGGGTGCGAGAGACCCAGTACTTC
cdr3_aa: CASSVASGVRETQYF

clone_size: .
d_call: .
j_call: TRBJ1-1
v_call: TRBV12-3/TRBV12-4
cdr3_nt: TGTGCCAGCAGTTTCGGACGGTTAACTGAAGCTTTCTTT
cdr3_aa: CASSFGRLTEAFF

clone_size: .
d_call: .
j_call: TRBJ2-3
v_call: TRBV24-1
cdr3_nt: TGTGCCACCAGTGCCCCCCGACAGGCGGATACGCAGTATTTT
cdr3_aa: CATSAPRQADTQYF

clone_size: .
d_call: .
j_call: TRBJ2-3
v_call: TRBV10-3
cdr3_nt: TGTGCCATCAGTGAGTCCCCAGGGCCTTCTAGCACAGATACGCAGTATTTT
cdr3_aa: CAISESPGPSSTDTQYF

clone_size: .
d_call: TRBD2
j_call: TRBJ2-5
v_call: TRBV2
cdr3_nt: TGTGCCAGCAGTGAAGCTGGACGGGGGGGGCAGACCCAGTACTTC
cdr3_aa: CASSEAGRGGQTQYF

clone_size: .
d_call: TRBD1
j_call: TRBJ1-1
v_call: TRBV5-6
cdr3_nt: TGTGCCAGCAGCTTGGTGGGGGACAGGCGGGGGACTGAAGCTTTCTTT
cdr3_aa: CASSLVGDRRGTEAFF

clone_size: .
d_call: TRBD2
j_call: TRBJ2-1
v_call: TRBV11-2
cdr3_nt: TGTGCCAGCACAAGACTAGCGGGGACTATTGAGCAGTTCTTC
cdr3_aa: CASTRLAGTIEQFF

clone_size: .
d_call: .
j_call: TRBJ1-1
v_call: TRBV4-1
cdr3_nt: TGCGCCAGCAGCCAAGGAGGGGGAAGGCGAACTGAAGCTTTCTTT
cdr3_aa: CASSQGGGRRTEAFF

clone_size: once
d_call: .
j_call: TRBJ1-1
v_call: TRBV7-2
cdr3_nt: TGTGCCAGCAGCTTAGATAGTAGCTACACTGAAGCTTTCTTT
cdr3_aa: CASSLDSSYTEAFF

clone_size: .
d_call: .
j_call: TRBJ2-1
v_call: TRBV5-6
cdr3_nt: TGTGCCAGCAGCTTACCCCTCTACCGGGAGACCTACAATGAGCAGTTCTTC
cdr3_aa: CASSLPLYRETYNEQFF

clone_size: .
d_call: .
j_call: TRBJ2-6
v_call: TRBV3-1/TRBV3-2
cdr3_nt: TGTGCCAGCAGCCAGGGTGGCGGGTGGTTACCTGGGGCCAACGTCCTGACTTTC
cdr3_aa: CASSQGGGWLPGANVLTF

clone_size: once
d_call: TRBD1
j_call: TRBJ1-2
v_call: TRBV18
cdr3_nt: TGTGCCAGCTCACCACCTCAGGGGGCTGATAACTATGGCTACACCTTC
cdr3_aa: CASSPPQGADNYGYTF

clone_size: .
d_call: TRBD1
j_call: TRBJ1-4
v_call: TRBV2
cdr3_nt: TGTGCCAGCCATAAGGAACAGGGGGCGCGGGAAAAACTGTTTTTT
cdr3_aa: CASHKEQGAREKLFF

clone_size: few
d_call: .
j_call: TRBJ1-1
v_call: TRBV12-3/TRBV12-4
cdr3_nt: TGTGCCAGCAGTCCCTCCTTGACCACTGAAGCTTTCTTT
cdr3_aa: CASSPSLTTEAFF

clone_size: .
d_call: .
j_call: TRBJ1-2
v_call: TRBV7-3
cdr3_nt: TGTGCCAGCAGCTTACAGGGTCCCCTAAACTATGGCTACACCTTC
cdr3_aa: CASSLQGPLNYGYTF

clone_size: .
d_call: .
j_call: TRBJ1-6
v_call: TRBV3-1/TRBV3-2
cdr3_nt: TGTGCCAGCAGCCCACACTCCGGGGATTCACCCCTCCACTTT
cdr3_aa: CASSPHSGDSPLHF

clone_size: .
d_call: TRBD1
j_call: TRBJ1-2
v_call: TRBV7-9
cdr3_nt: TGTGCCAGCAGCTCCACGGGACAGGGGGCTGGAGGCTACACCTTC
cdr3_aa: CASSSTGQGAGGYTF

clone_size: .
d_call: .
j_call: TRBJ1-2
v_call: TRBV5-6
cdr3_nt: TGTGCCAGCAGCTTGGGGACGGAATATGGCTACACCTTC
cdr3_aa: CASSLGTEYGYTF

clone_size: once
d_call: .
j_call: TRBJ2-2
v_call: TRBV6-4
cdr3_nt: TGTGCCAGCAGCCCCAAGGTGGGCACCGGGGAGCTGTTTTTT
cdr3_aa: CASSPKVGTGELFF

clone_size: few
d_call: TRBD2
j_call: TRBJ2-7
v_call: TRBV7-2
cdr3_nt: TGTGCCAGCAGTCCGAGCGGGGGCTACGAGCAGTACTTC
cdr3_aa: CASSPSGGYEQYF

clone_size: .
d_call: .
j_call: TRBJ2-7
v_call: TRBV5-8
cdr3_nt: TGTGCCAGCAGTTTACACCTTCAAGGCTACGAGCAGTACTTC
cdr3_aa: CASSLHLQGYEQYF

clone_size: .
d_call: .
j_call: TRBJ1-5
v_call: TRBV30
cdr3_nt: TGTGCCTGGAGCGGGGGGCTTTCTCAGCCCCAGCATTTT
cdr3_aa: CAWSGGLSQPQHF

clone_size: .
d_call: .
j_call: TRBJ2-7
v_call: TRBV6-5
cdr3_nt: TGTGCCAGCAGTTACTCGAACGAGCACCACTACGAGCAGTACTTC
cdr3_aa: CASSYSNEHHYEQYF

clone_size: once
d_call: TRBD2
j_call: TRBJ2-7
v_call: TRBV19
cdr3_nt: TGTGCCAGCGGGACTAGCGGGAGTTACGAGCAGTACTTC
cdr3_aa: CASGTSGSYEQYF

clone_size: .
d_call: .
j_call: TRBJ2-1
v_call: TRBV9
cdr3_nt: TGTGCCAGCAGCGTGGGGTACTCCTACAATGAGCAGTTCTTC
cdr3_aa: CASSVGYSYNEQFF

clone_size: .
d_call: TRBD2
j_call: TRBJ2-1
v_call: TRBV5-1
cdr3_nt: TGCGCCAGCAGCTTAATAACTAGCGGGAGGCTTGGGGATGAGCAGTTCTTC
cdr3_aa: CASSLITSGRLGDEQFF

clone_size: once
d_call: .
j_call: TRBJ2-3
v_call: TRBV20-1
cdr3_nt: TGCAGTGCTAGTGAGACCACAGATACGCAGTATTTT
cdr3_aa: CSASETTDTQYF

clone_size: .
d_call: .
j_call: TRBJ1-1
v_call: TRBV28
cdr3_nt: TGTGCCAGCAGTCCGCGTCCGGGGGGCGGGACTGAAGCTTTCTTT
cdr3_aa: CASSPRPGGGTEAFF

clone_size: few
d_call: TRBD2
j_call: TRBJ2-5
v_call: TRBV7-3
cdr3_nt: TGTGCCAGCAGCTCCATAGGACTAGCGGGTGAGACCCAGTACTTC
cdr3_aa: CASSSIGLAGETQYF

clone_size: .
d_call: TRBD2
j_call: TRBJ2-2
v_call: TRBV4-1
cdr3_nt: TGCGCCAGCAGCCACCTGCGCACTAGCGGGGGGGCGAACACCGGGGAGCTGTTTTTT
cdr3_aa: CASSHLRTSGGANTGELFF

clone_size: .
d_call: .
j_call: TRBJ2-7
v_call: TRBV7-9
cdr3_nt: TGTGCCAGCAGCCCTGGGGGGCAGGCGACCGACGAGCAGTACTTC
cdr3_aa: CASSPGGQATDEQYF

clone_size: .
d_call: .
j_call: TRBJ1-4
v_call: TRBV27
cdr3_nt: TGTGCCAGCAGTTCGTCACCAGGAGAAAAACTGTTTTTT
cdr3_aa: CASSSSPGEKLFF

clone_size: .
d_call: TRBD2
j_call: TRBJ2-1
v_call: TRBV7-9
cdr3_nt: TGTGCCAGCAGCTTCCCTAGCGGGGCCAATTACAATGAGCAGTTCTTC
cdr3_aa: CASSFPSGANYNEQFF